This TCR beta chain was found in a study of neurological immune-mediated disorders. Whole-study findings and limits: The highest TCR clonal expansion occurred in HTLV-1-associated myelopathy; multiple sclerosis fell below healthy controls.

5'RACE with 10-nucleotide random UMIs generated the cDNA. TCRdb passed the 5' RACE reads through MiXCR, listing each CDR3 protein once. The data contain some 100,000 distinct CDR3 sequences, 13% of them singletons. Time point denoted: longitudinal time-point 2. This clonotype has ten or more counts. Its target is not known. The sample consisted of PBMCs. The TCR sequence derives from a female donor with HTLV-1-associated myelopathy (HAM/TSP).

The CDR3 DNA is TGTGCCAGCAGTGGTGACAGCTACGAGCAGTACTTC. This encodes CASSGDSYEQYF. This chain uses TRBV12-3 or TRBV12-4 with TRBJ2-7, with TRBD1 as a possible D gene (5 bases). Between the trimmed V and J ends, which lost 5 bases and 3 bases, there was a span of 8 bases. This CDR3 comprises 12 residues.